Included here is one TCR beta chain sequence, with context. This clone came up a few times. It has no known antigen specificity. No base quality values were provided; no much bigger clone lies one nucleotide off. A single peripheral blood draw of 95 to 150 mL on average was collected from each donor into heparinised tubes. A BD FACSAria II and a panel including CD45RO, CCR7, CD25, CD127, CD95 and CD27 were used to sort naive, central memory, regulatory and stem cell-like memory CD4+ T cells. A purity above 98% was achieved for all sorted populations. PBMCs were isolated immediately by Lymphoprep density gradient centrifugation and stained directly without culture. So that batch effects would be minimized, each experiment stained and sorted samples in pairs, pairing one healthy donor with one patient. This record belongs to a study of beta chain features in type 1 diabetes (dated by TCRdb to 2016 to 2019). For context, the study as a whole: Mean age, gender distribution, total cell number and subset yield were not different between patients and healthy donors. The study compared TCRB repertoires of sorted circulating CD4+ T cell subsets between recently diagnosed type 1 diabetes patients and matched healthy donors. Regulatory and stem cell-like memory subsets were obtained from only 8 patients and roughly eight healthy donors, while naive and central memory subsets were obtained from all 28 donors. A total of roughly 99 million sorted cells were examined across all samples, and the number of cells per subset was strongly correlated with RNA yield. Results the study describes overall, beyond this receptor: Naive, central memory and regulatory TCRB repertoires appeared more similar among patients than among healthy donors. At VDJ recombination sites, type 1 diabetes patients had fewer insertions and more deleted nucleotides, which implies abnormalities in thymic rearrangement. Because small numbers of individuals were included in the HLA sub-analyses, any influence of HLA type on TCRB rearrangement was left unresolved. Shorter templates might be favored by PCR, yet because patient and control samples were amplified and corrected together, any such skew would affect both groups equally. Because cDNA was sequenced instead of genomic DNA, highly expressing activated cells could be over-represented, though the groups showed no difference in activation or CD3 levels. Type 1 diabetes patients showed a moderate but significant shortening of TCRB CDR3 length in all four CD4+ subsets.

Per the germline V gene (reference sequence), SEHNR is the CDR1 and FQNEAQ is the CDR2. Germline trimming: 2 bases from V, 4 bases from J; junction bases outside gene matches: 8. From the cysteine through the phenylalanine, the CDR3 covers 15 amino acids. This entry keeps only the CDR3 DNA: 45 bases, framed from base 1. The High Capacity cDNA Reverse Transcription Kit was used to reverse transcribe all of the isolated RNA, meaning that expressed TCRB transcripts were what got sequenced. Deep immunoSEQ sequencing was applied to naive, central memory and regulatory T cell samples, giving an average of about 3.8 million total reads per sample. Sorted cells were lysed in RLT buffer and RNA was extracted with DNase-treated RNeasy Micro or Mini kits, depending on cell number. To prevent cross-contamination, each cell subset was processed individually, whereas patient and healthy donor samples were processed jointly. Using the immunoSEQ multiplex PCR, TCRB sequences were amplified from cDNA into 87-bp fragments spanning the CDR3 region. The amplicons were sequenced using the Illumina HiSeq platform. In the source study's methods: PCR bias was corrected computationally using synthetic template baselines, and reads within Hamming distance 2 were collapsed, with unmergeable singletons discarded. Reads were aligned to IMGT to assign V, D and J genes, CDR3 length, and insertions or deletions at six rearrangement sites. Within each subset, clonotype counts were normalized to sorted cell number, after which true diversity and Gini coefficients were computed with the tcR R package. The overlap coefficient, calculated on TCRB nucleotide sequences, was used to measure repertoire sharing. As a proxy for the pre-selection repertoire, out-of-frame TCRB sequences from naive cells were analyzed. This is the immuneACCESS table as TCRdb keeps it, with only in-frame sequences that have V and J called. A part of the clones is gone; compared with another copy, unresolved V genes explain less than half, and the rest is unexplained. The V and J calls and the clone size are those of that table, but D and trimming were determined from the DNA. For this sample the table gives approximately 300,000 clones, of which 11% were detected only once. 0.015% of the sample belongs to the ten largest clones.

Sequencing was performed on naive CD4+ T cells from blood. The intended sense of this specimen's cell subset or site label: true naive CD4+ T cells. This sequence was found in a woman aged 25-40 years in good health. The rearranged chain carries TRBV7-9 and TRBJ2-7; 7 central nucleotides agree with TRBD2. The CDR3: CASSLLTSIGYEQYF. In nucleotide form, the sequence is TGTGCCAGCAGCTTATTGACTAGCATAGGATACGAGCAGTACTTC.